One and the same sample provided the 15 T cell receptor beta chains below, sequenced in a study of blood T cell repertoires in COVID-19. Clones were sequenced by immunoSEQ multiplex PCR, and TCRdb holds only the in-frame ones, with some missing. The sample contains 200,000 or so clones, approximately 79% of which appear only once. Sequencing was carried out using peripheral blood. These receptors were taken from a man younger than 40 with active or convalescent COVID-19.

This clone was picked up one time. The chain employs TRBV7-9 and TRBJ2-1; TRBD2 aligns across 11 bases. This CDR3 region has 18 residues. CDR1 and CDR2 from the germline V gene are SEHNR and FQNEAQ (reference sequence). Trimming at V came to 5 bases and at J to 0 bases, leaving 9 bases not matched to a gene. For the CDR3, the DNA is TGTGCCAGCAGCCCAGGGACTAGCGGCGGTCGCTCCTACAATGAGCAGTTCTTC. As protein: CASSPGTSGGRSYNEQFF.

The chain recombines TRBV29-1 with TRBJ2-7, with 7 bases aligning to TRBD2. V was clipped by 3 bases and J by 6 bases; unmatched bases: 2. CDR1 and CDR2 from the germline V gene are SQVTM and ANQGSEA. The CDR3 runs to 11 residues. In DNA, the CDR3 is TGCAGCGTTGAGGCGGGAGTCGAGCAGTACTTC. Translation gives CSVEAGVEQYF.

DNA for the CDR3: TGTGCCAGCAGCTGGGCCGGCGGGGGTAGCACAGATACGCAGTATTTT. Translating it yields CASSWAGGGSTDTQYF. The chain links TRBV7-2 to TRBJ2-3; 7 nucleotides align to TRBD2. Unmatched junction bases numbered 7, after V lost 4 bases and J lost 0 bases. CDR1 is SGHTA, CDR2 FQGNSA, per germline. The CDR3 is 16 residues long.

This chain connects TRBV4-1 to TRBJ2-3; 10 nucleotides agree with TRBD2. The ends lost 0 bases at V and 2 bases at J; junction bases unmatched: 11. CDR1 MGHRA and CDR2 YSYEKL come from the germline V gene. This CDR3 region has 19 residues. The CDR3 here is CASSQERGSSGGLTDTQYF. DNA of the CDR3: TGCGCCAGCAGCCAAGAACGGGGGTCTAGCGGGGGTCTCACAGATACGCAGTATTTT.

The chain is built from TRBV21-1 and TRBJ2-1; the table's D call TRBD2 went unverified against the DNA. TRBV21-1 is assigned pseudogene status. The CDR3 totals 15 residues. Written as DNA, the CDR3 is TGTGCCAGCCGCCGGGGTCGGGGGTCACGTCATGAGCAGTTCTTC. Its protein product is CASRRGRGSRHEQFF.

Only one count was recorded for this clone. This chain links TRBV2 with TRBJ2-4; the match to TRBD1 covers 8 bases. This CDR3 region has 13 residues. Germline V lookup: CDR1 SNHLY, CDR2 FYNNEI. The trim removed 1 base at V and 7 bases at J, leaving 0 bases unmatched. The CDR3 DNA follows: TGTGCCAGCAGTGAAGGGACAGGGAACATTCAGTACTTC. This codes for CASSEGTGNIQYF.

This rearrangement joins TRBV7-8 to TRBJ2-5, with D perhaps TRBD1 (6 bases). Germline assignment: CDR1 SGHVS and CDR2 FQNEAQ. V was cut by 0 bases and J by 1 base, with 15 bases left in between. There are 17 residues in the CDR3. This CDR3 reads CASSLATERTVQETQYF. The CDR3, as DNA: TGTGCCAGCAGCTTAGCAACGGAGAGGACAGTCCAAGAGACCCAGTACTTC.

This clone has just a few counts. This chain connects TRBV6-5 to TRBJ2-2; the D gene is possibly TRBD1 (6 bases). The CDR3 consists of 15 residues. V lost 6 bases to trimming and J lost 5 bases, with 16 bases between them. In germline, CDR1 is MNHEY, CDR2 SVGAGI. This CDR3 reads CASRPTGQGTGELFF. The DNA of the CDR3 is TGTGCCAGCAGGCCGACAGGTCAGGGGACCGGGGAGCTGTTTTTT.

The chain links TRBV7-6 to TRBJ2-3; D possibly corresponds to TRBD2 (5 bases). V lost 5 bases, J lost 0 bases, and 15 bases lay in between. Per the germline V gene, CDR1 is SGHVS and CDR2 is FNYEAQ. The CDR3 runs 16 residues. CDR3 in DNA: TGTGCCAGCAGCGACCGGGGTGCGACTAGCACAGATACGCAGTATTTT. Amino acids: CASSDRGATSTDTQYF.

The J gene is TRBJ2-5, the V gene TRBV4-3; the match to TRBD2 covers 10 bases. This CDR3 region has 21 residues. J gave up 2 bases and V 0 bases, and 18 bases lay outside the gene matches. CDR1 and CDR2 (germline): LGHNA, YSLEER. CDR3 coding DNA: TGCGCCAGCAGCCAAGAATTCGAGCCCCCGACTAGCGGGTACTTTCAAGAGACCCAGTACTTC. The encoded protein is CASSQEFEPPTSGYFQETQYF.

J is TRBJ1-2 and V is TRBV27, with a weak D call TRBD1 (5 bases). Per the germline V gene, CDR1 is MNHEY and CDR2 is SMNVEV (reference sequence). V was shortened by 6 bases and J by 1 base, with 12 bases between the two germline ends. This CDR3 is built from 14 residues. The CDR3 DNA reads TGTGCCAGCAGATTTCAGGGTAGTAACTATGGCTACACCTTC. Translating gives CASRFQGSNYGYTF.

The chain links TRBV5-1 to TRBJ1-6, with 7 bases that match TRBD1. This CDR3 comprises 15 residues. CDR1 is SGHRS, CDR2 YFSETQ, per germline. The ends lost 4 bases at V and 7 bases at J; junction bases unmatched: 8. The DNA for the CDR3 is TGCGCCAGCAGCGCAAGACAGGGAGGCAATTCACCCCTCCACTTT. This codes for CASSARQGGNSPLHF. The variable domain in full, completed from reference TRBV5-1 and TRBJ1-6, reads KAGVTQTPRYLIKTRGQQVTLSCSPISGHRSVSWYQQTPGQGLQFLFEYFSETQRNKGNFPGRFSGRQFSNSRSEMNVSTLELGDSALYLCASSARQGGNSPLHFGNGTRLTVT.

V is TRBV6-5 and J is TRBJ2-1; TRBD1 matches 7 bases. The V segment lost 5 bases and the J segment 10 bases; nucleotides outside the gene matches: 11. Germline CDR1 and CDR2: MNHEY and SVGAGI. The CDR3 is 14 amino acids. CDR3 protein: CASSTRQGVDEQFF. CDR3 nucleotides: TGTGCCAGCAGTACGCGACAGGGAGTGGACGAGCAGTTCTTC.

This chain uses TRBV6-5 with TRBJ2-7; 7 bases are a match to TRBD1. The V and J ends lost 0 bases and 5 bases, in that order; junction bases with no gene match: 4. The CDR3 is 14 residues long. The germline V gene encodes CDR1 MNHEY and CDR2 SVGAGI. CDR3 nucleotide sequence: TGTGCCAGCAGTTACTCGCGACAGGGCCACGAGCAGTACTTC. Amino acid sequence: CASSYSRQGHEQYF.

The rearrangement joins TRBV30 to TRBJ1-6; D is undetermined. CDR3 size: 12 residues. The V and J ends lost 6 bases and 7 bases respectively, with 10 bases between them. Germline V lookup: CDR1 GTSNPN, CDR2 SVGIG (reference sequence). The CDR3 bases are TGTGCCTGCTACGATCGGAATTCACCCCTCCACTTT. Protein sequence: CACYDRNSPLHF.